The clone carrying this T cell receptor beta chain was counted once. Its antigen is as yet unknown. Vbeta (60) and Jbeta (13) primers were used in the PCR. Profiling relied on immunoSEQ multiplex PCR, and the TCRdb table lists in-frame clones only, not all of them. The sample lists roughly 200,000 clones; around 90% were seen once. This sample was taken from a study of cytomegalovirus exposure and HLA in healthy donors. Study outcomes and limitations: A later analysis found most CMV-associated TCR beta chains apparently HLA-restricted.

The germline CDR1 and CDR2 sequences are SGHRS and YFSETQ. The CDR3 has 11 amino acids. Trimming cost V 5 bases and J 7 bases, with 7 bases left between them. Healthy bone marrow donors supplied every sample. This sequence was found in a boy between 2 and 10 years old in good health and CMV-seronegative. The V call is TRBV5-1, the J call TRBJ1-5, with D uncertain. The specimen sequenced was PBMCs. In nucleotides, the CDR3 is TGCGCCAGCAGGCAAGAGCAGCCCCAGCATTTT. Translated, it gives CASRQEQPQHF.